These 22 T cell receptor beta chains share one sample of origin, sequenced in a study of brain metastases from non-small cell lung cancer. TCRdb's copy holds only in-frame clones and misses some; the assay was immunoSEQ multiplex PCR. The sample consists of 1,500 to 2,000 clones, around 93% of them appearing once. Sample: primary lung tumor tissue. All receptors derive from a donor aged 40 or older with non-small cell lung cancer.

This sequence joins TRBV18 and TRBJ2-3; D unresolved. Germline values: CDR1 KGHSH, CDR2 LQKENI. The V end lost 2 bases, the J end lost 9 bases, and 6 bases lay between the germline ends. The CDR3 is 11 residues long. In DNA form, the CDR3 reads TGTGCCAGCTCACCAGAGGACACGCAGTATTTT. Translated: CASSPEDTQYF.

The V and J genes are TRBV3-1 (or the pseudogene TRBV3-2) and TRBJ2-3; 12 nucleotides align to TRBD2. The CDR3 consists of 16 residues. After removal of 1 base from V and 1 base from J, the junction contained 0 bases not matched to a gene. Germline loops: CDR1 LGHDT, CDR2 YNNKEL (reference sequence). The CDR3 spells CASSQGLAGGTDTQYF. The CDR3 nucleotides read TGTGCCAGCAGCCAAGGACTAGCGGGGGGCACAGATACGCAGTATTTT.

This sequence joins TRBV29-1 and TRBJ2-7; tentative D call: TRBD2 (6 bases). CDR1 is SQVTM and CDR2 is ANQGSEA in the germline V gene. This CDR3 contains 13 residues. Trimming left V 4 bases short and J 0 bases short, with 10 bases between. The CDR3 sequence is CSVVGGISYEQYF. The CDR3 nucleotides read TGCAGCGTTGTAGGAGGGATCTCCTACGAGCAGTACTTC.

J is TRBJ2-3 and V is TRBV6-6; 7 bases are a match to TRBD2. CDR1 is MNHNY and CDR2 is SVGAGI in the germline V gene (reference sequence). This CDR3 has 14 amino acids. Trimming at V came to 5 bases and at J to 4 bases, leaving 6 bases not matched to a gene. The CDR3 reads CASSLTSEADTQYF. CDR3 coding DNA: TGTGCCAGCAGTCTAACTAGCGAGGCAGATACGCAGTATTTT.

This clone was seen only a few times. Here the CDR3 reads CASREQGKTQYF. CDR3 DNA: TGTGCCAGCAGAGAGCAGGGGAAGACCCAGTACTTC. V is TRBV28 and J is TRBJ2-5; possible D gene TRBD1, 6 bases. CDR1 is MDHEN and CDR2 is SYDVKM in the germline V gene. Trimming pared 6 bases from V and 6 bases from J, leaving 11 bases between. The CDR3 runs 12 residues.

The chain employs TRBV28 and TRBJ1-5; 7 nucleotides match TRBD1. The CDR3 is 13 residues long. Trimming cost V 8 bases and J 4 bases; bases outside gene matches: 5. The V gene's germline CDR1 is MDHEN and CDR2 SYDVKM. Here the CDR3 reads CASQNRGNQPQHF. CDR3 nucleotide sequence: TGTGCCAGCCAAAACAGGGGAAATCAGCCCCAGCATTTT.

The CDR3 reads CASSGLAGGLSTDTQYF. The DNA for the CDR3 is TGTGCCAGCAGCGGACTAGCGGGGGGACTTAGCACAGATACGCAGTATTTT. J is TRBJ2-3 and V is TRBV7-3; 14 bases are a match to TRBD2. CDR3 length equals 17 residues. Germline V gene lookup returns CDR1 SGHTA and CDR2 FQGTGA. The junction had 4 bases not matched to a gene; V was cut back by 5 bases and J by 0 bases.

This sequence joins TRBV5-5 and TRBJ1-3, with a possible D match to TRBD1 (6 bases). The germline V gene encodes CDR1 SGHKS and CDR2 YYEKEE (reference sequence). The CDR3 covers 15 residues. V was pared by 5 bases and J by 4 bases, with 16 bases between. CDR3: CASSSRGVSGNTIYF. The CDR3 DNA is TGTGCCAGCAGTTCCAGGGGAGTTTCGGGAAACACCATATATTTT.

The CDR3, as DNA: TGTGCCAGCAGGGTAGCCCCCGCAGATACGCAGTATTTT. The encoded protein is CASRVAPADTQYF. V gene TRBV6-4 combines with J gene TRBJ2-3; D is ambiguous. Trimming removed 6 bases from V and 4 bases from J, with 11 bases in between. The CDR3 is 13 amino acids. Germline lookup yields CDR1 MRHNA and CDR2 SNTAGT.

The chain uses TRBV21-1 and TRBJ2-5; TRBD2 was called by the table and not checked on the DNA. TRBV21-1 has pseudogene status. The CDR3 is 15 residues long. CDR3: CASSPIRLAEETQYF. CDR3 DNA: TGTGCCAGCAGCCCAATACGACTAGCTGAAGAGACCCAGTACTTC.

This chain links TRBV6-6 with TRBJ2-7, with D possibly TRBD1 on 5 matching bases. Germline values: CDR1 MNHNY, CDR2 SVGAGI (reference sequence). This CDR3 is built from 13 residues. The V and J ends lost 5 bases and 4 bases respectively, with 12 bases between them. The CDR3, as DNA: TGTGCCAGCAGTAGGGCCAGGGAATACGAGCAGTACTTC. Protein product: CASSRAREYEQYF.

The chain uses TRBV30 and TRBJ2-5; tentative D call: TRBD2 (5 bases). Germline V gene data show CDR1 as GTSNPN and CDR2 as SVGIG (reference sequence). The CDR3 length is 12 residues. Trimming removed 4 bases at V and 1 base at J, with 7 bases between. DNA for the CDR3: TGTGCCTGGAACGGACTCCAAGAGACCCAGTACTTC. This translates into CAWNGLQETQYF.

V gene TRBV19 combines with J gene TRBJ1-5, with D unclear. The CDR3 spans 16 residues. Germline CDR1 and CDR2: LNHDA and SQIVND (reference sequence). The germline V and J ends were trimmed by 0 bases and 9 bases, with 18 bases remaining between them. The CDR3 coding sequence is TGTGCCAGTAGTATAGATATAAGGTTGGGGTTACGGCCCCAGCATTTT. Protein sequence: CASSIDIRLGLRPQHF.

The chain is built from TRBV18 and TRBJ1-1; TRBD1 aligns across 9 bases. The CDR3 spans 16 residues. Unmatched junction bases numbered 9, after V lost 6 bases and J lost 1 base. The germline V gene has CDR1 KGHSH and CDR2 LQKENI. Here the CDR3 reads CASSYGQGNSNTEAFF. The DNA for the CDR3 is TGTGCCAGCTCTTATGGACAGGGGAATTCGAACACTGAAGCTTTCTTT. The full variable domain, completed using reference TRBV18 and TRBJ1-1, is NAGVMQNPRHLVRRRGQEARLRCSPMKGHSHVYWYRQLPEEGLKFMVYLQKENIIDESGMPKERFSAEFPKEGPSILRIQQVVRGDSAAYFCASSYGQGNSNTEAFFGQGTRLTVV.

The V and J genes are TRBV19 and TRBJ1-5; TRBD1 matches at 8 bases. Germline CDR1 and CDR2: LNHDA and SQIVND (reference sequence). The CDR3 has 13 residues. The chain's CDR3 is CVSGQGLGQPQHF. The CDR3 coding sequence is TGTGTCAGCGGACAGGGATTAGGTCAGCCCCAGCATTTT.

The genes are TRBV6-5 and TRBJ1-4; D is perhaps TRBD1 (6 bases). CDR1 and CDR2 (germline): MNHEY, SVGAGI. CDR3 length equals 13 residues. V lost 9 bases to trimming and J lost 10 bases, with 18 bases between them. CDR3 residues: CASKGGGYVKLFF. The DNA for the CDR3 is TGTGCCAGTAAGGGAGGGGGGTACGTAAAACTGTTTTTT.

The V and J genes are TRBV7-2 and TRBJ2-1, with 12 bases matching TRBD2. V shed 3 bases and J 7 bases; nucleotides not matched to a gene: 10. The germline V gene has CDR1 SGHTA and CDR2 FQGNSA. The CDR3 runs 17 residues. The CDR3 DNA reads TGTGCCAGCAGCTTCGTACTAGCGGGGGGTTACTATAATGAGCAGTTCTTC. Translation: CASSFVLAGGYYNEQFF.

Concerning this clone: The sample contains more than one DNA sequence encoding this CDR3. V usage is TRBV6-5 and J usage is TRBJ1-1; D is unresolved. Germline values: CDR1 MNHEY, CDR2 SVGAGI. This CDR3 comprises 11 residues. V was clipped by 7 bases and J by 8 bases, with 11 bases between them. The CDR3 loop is CASNEGSEAFF. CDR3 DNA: TGTGCCAGCAACGAGGGATCAGAAGCTTTCTTT.

Written as DNA, the CDR3 is TGCGCCAGCAGCTACACTACGGGACAGACGAACACTGAAGCTTTCTTT. Translation gives CASSYTTGQTNTEAFF. This chain connects TRBV5-1 to TRBJ1-1, with 7 bases lining up with TRBD1. The CDR3 length is 16 residues. The germline gives CDR1 SGHRS, CDR2 YFSETQ. After removal of 3 bases from V and 1 base from J, the junction contained 9 bases not matched to a gene. Combining the CDR3 with reference TRBV5-1 and TRBJ1-1 gives the whole variable domain KAGVTQTPRYLIKTRGQQVTLSCSPISGHRSVSWYQQTPGQGLQFLFEYFSETQRNKGNFPGRFSGRQFSNSRSEMNVSTLELGDSALYLCASSYTTGQTNTEAFFGQGTRLTVV.

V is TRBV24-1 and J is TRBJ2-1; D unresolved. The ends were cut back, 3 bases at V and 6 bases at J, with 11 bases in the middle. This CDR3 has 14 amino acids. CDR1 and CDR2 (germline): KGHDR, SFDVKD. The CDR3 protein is CATSDITLTNEQFF. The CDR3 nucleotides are TGTGCCACCAGTGATATAACTCTTACCAATGAGCAGTTCTTC.

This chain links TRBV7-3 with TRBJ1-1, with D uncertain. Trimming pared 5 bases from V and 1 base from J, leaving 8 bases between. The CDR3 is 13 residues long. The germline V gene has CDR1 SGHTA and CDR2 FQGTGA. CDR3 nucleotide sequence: TGTGCCAGCAGCCCACAGCCGAACACTGAAGCTTTCTTT. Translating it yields CASSPQPNTEAFF.

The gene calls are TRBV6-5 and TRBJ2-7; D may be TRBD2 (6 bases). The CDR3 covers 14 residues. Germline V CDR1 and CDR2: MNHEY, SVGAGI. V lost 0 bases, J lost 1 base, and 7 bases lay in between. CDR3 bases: TGTGCCAGCAGTTACTCGACTAGTTCCTACGAGCAGTACTTC. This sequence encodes CASSYSTSSYEQYF.